This passage covers 27 T cell receptor beta chains from one sample sequenced in a study of blood T cell repertoires in COVID-19. TCRdb keeps only in-frame clones here, not all; method: immunoSEQ multiplex PCR. Of over 200,000 clones in the sample, 86% were seen once. The sample comprised peripheral blood. These receptors all stem from a woman in her twenties or thirties who had recovered from COVID-19.

The genes are TRBV6-6 and TRBJ1-1, with D possibly TRBD1 on 6 matching bases. Germline lookup yields CDR1 MNHNY and CDR2 SVGAGI (reference sequence). Trimming left V 6 bases short and J 0 bases short, with 14 bases between. The CDR3 sequence is 15 residues long. The CDR3 protein is CASRSGQTLNTEAFF. The CDR3 region has the DNA TGTGCCAGCAGATCCGGACAGACTTTGAACACTGAAGCTTTCTTT.

CDR3 amino acids: CASSLGGGSYQETQYF. The CDR3 nucleotides are TGCGCCAGCAGCTTGGGCGGGGGTTCGTACCAAGAGACCCAGTACTTC. The gene calls are TRBV5-1 and TRBJ2-5; 7 bases fit TRBD2. CDR1 and CDR2 from the germline V gene are SGHRS and YFSETQ. J gave up 0 bases and V 0 bases, and 5 bases lay outside the gene matches. The CDR3 loop spans 16 amino acids.

The chain joins TRBV9 to TRBJ1-6; D uncertain. V was pared by 0 bases and J by 0 bases, with 7 bases between. The CDR3 has 16 amino acids. Germline V gives CDR1 SGDLS, CDR2 YYNGEE. The CDR3 loop reads CASSVGGGSYNSPLHF. The CDR3 DNA reads TGTGCCAGCAGCGTAGGAGGTGGCTCCTATAATTCACCCCTCCACTTT.

J is TRBJ1-1 and V is TRBV24-1; possibly TRBD1 for D (6 bases). V was trimmed by 0 bases and J by 1 base, leaving 8 bases between them. The CDR3 is 15 residues long. The V gene's germline CDR1 is KGHDR and CDR2 SFDVKD. The DNA for the CDR3 is TGTGCCACCAGTGATTTGGGGGGCCCGAACACTGAAGCTTTCTTT. Translated, it gives CATSDLGGPNTEAFF.

Only a few counts were recorded for this clone. The chain combines TRBV7-2 with TRBJ2-1, with 9 bases identical to TRBD2. CDR1 is SGHTA, CDR2 FQGNSA, per germline. The CDR3 is 13 amino acids. Unmatched junction bases numbered 1, after V lost 1 base and J lost 9 bases. CDR3 loop: CASSLGLAVEQFF. Here the CDR3 DNA reads TGTGCCAGCAGCTTAGGACTAGCGGTTGAGCAGTTCTTC.

This chain joins TRBV15 and TRBJ2-5; weak D call: TRBD1 (6 bases). The CDR3 covers 15 residues. Looked up from germline, CDR1 is LNHNV and CDR2 is YYDKDF (reference sequence). Trimming removed 0 bases from V and 1 base from J, with 9 bases in between. This CDR3 reads CATSRDPDSQETQYF. The CDR3 DNA is TGTGCCACCAGCAGAGATCCGGACAGCCAAGAGACCCAGTACTTC.

This chain uses TRBV27 with TRBJ1-2; D is ambiguous. This CDR3 spans 13 amino acids. The V end lost 3 bases, the J end lost 2 bases, and 7 bases lay between the germline ends. CDR1 and CDR2 from the germline V gene are MNHEY and SMNVEV (reference sequence). The CDR3 nucleotides read TGTGCCAGCAGTTTTTATCAGAACTATGGCTACACCTTC. Its protein is CASSFYQNYGYTF.

The chain uses TRBV5-5 and TRBJ2-5; 7 bases match TRBD1. There are 14 residues in the CDR3. Germline V gives CDR1 SGHKS, CDR2 YYEKEE (reference sequence). V shed 3 bases and J 7 bases; nucleotides not matched to a gene: 9. For the CDR3, the DNA is TGTGCCAGCAGCTCCCAGACAGGGATCGGGACCCAGTACTTC. The encoded protein is CASSSQTGIGTQYF. Full variable domain (rest looked up from reference TRBV5-5 and TRBJ2-5): DAGVTQSPTHLIKTRGQQVTLRCSPISGHKSVSWYQQVLGQGPQFIFQYYEKEERGRGNFPDRFSARQFPNYSSELNVNALLLGDSALYLCASSSQTGIGTQYFGPGTRLLVL.

V is TRBV7-6 and J is TRBJ2-3; TRBD2 agrees at 14 bases. Germline lookup yields CDR1 SGHVS and CDR2 FNYEAQ. This CDR3 region has 16 residues. V gave up 5 bases and J gave up 1 base; unmatched junction bases: 2. This chain's CDR3 is CASSPTSGGGTDTQYF. The CDR3 nucleotides read TGTGCCAGCAGCCCGACTAGCGGGGGGGGCACAGATACGCAGTATTTT.

The chain combines TRBV21-1 with TRBJ2-7; the table's D call, TRBD1, was not checked against the DNA. TRBV21-1 is given as a pseudogene. The CDR3 extends over 14 amino acids. The CDR3 DNA reads as TGTGCCAGCAGCAAAGAGGACAGGGACTACGAGCAGTACTTC. Amino acid sequence: CASSKEDRDYEQYF.

The V and J genes are TRBV7-6 and TRBJ1-3; 7 nucleotides match TRBD1. The CDR3 is made up of 15 amino acids. V was pared by 5 bases and J by 4 bases, with 8 bases of the junction left unmatched. Per the germline V gene, CDR1 is SGHVS and CDR2 is FNYEAQ. The CDR3, as DNA: TGTGCCAGCAGCCCGATCTGGGACAGAGGAAACACCATATATTTT. Its translation: CASSPIWDRGNTIYF.

This chain joins TRBV27 and TRBJ1-3; D gene unclear. The CDR3 is made up of 13 amino acids. V lost 4 bases to trimming and J lost 4 bases, with 8 bases between them. From germline, CDR1 is MNHEY and CDR2 SMNVEV (reference sequence). The CDR3 DNA reads as TGTGCCAGCAGTTCGGGGTACGGAAACACCATATATTTT. Its translation: CASSSGYGNTIYF.

The CDR3 region has the DNA TGTGCCAGCAGCTCCACTTCAGGGAGGGTCCCAGATACGCAGTATTTT. Amino acid sequence: CASSSTSGRVPDTQYF. V gene TRBV7-2 combines with J gene TRBJ2-3, with 7 bases fitting TRBD2. The CDR3 loop spans 16 amino acids. The V and J ends lost 4 bases and 4 bases, in that order; junction bases with no gene match: 11. Germline V gene data show CDR1 as SGHTA and CDR2 as FQGNSA.

This clone appeared once. The chain links TRBV30 to TRBJ2-7, with 8 bases fitting TRBD2. The CDR3 covers 15 residues. From germline, CDR1 is GTSNPN and CDR2 SVGIG (reference sequence). V shed 4 bases and J 0 bases; nucleotides not matched to a gene: 8. CDR3 sequence: CAWTSSGGPSYEQYF. Written as DNA, the CDR3 is TGTGCCTGGACCTCCTCGGGGGGGCCCTCCTACGAGCAGTACTTC. Based on the CDR3 plus reference TRBV30 and TRBJ2-7, the full variable domain is SQTIHQWPATLVQPVGSPLSLECTVEGTSNPNLYWYRQAAGRGLQLLFYSVGIGQISSEVPQNLSASRPQDRQFILSSKKLLLSDSGFYLCAWTSSGGPSYEQYFGPGTRLTVT.

The rearrangement joins TRBV6-4 to TRBJ2-1; D is possibly TRBD1 (6 bases). CDR1 MRHNA and CDR2 SNTAGT come from the germline V gene. The CDR3 loop spans 13 amino acids. Trimming cost V 5 bases and J 7 bases, with 12 bases left between them. Written as DNA, the CDR3 is TGTGCCAGCAGTCCACAGGGAATGAATGAGCAGTTCTTC. This codes for CASSPQGMNEQFF.

This sequence joins TRBV7-9 and TRBJ2-1; 7 nucleotides match TRBD2. After removal of 3 bases from V and 6 bases from J, the junction contained 5 bases not matched to a gene. CDR1 is SEHNR, CDR2 FQNEAQ, per germline (reference sequence). The CDR3 runs to 14 residues. The CDR3 region is CASSFLTGGNEQFF. The CDR3 coding sequence is TGTGCCAGCAGCTTTCTAACGGGGGGCAATGAGCAGTTCTTC.

The V call is TRBV5-1, the J call TRBJ1-2; D remains unclear. V was trimmed by 0 bases and J by 2 bases, leaving 11 bases between them. This CDR3 region has 15 residues. CDR1 is SGHRS, CDR2 YFSETQ, per germline. CDR3 sequence (DNA): TGCGCCAGCAGCTTGGCCCTTACACAAAACTATGGCTACACCTTC. Translation gives CASSLALTQNYGYTF. The full variable domain, rest sourced from reference TRBV5-1 and TRBJ1-2, is KAGVTQTPRYLIKTRGQQVTLSCSPISGHRSVSWYQQTPGQGLQFLFEYFSETQRNKGNFPGRFSGRQFSNSRSEMNVSTLELGDSALYLCASSLALTQNYGYTFGSGTRLTVV.

V and J are TRBV4-3 and TRBJ2-7; D possibly corresponds to TRBD2 (5 bases). Germline CDR1 is LGHNA and CDR2 is YSLEER. The length of the CDR3 is 17 residues. V was trimmed by 0 bases and J by 4 bases, leaving 19 bases between them. The CDR3: CASSQDRRAVTGYEQYF. CDR3 bases: TGCGCCAGCAGCCAAGATAGAAGAGCGGTCACTGGGTACGAGCAGTACTTC.

The V call is TRBV4-1, the J call TRBJ1-4, with 9 bases fitting TRBD1. This CDR3 comprises 15 residues. Germline assignment: CDR1 MGHRA and CDR2 YSYEKL. V was clipped by 1 base and J by 7 bases; unmatched bases: 4. The chain's CDR3 is CASSQAGTGFEKLFF. In DNA, the CDR3 is TGCGCCAGCAGCCAAGCAGGGACAGGGTTTGAAAAACTGTTTTTT.

The V gene is TRBV5-1, the J gene TRBJ1-2; 7 bases fit TRBD1. The V gene end was trimmed by 3 bases and the J gene end by 1 base; junction bases not matched to a gene: 9. The CDR3 is 16 amino acids. Germline V CDR1 and CDR2: SGHRS, YFSETQ. The chain's CDR3 is CASSYHPGQNNYGYTF. The CDR3 DNA reads as TGCGCCAGCAGCTATCATCCGGGACAGAATAACTATGGCTACACCTTC.

Many counts were recorded for this clone. The chain links TRBV14 to TRBJ1-3; D remains ambiguous. Deletions cut 0 bases from V and 0 bases from J, with 12 bases between. The CDR3 is made up of 17 amino acids. CDR1 and CDR2 (germline): SGHDN, FVKESK. CDR3 region: CASSQDALAFSGNTIYF. The DNA of the CDR3 is TGTGCCAGCAGCCAAGATGCGTTAGCGTTCTCTGGAAACACCATATATTTT.

This clone was recorded once. This chain uses TRBV29-1 with TRBJ2-1; 8 bases map to TRBD1. The V and J ends lost 7 bases and 0 bases, in that order; junction bases with no gene match: 17. CDR1 SQVTM and CDR2 ANQGSEA come from the germline V gene. The length of the CDR3 is 18 residues. The DNA of the CDR3 is TGCAGCGGTCAAGGGCAGGGGGCTCTCACTATCTCCTACAATGAGCAGTTCTTC. Residues: CSGQGQGALTISYNEQFF.

The chain carries TRBV29-1 and TRBJ2-1, with 8 bases lining up with TRBD1. With V trimmed by 4 bases and J by 4 bases, 6 bases remained unmatched. CDR3 length: 14 residues. The germline V gene has CDR1 SQVTM and CDR2 ANQGSEA. CDR3 loop: CSVAVQGAYNEQFF. In DNA, the CDR3 is TGCAGCGTTGCAGTGCAGGGGGCATACAATGAGCAGTTCTTC.

The chain employs TRBV7-9 and TRBJ1-2; D is ambiguous. The CDR3 sequence is 13 residues long. Germline V gene lookup returns CDR1 SEHNR and CDR2 FQNEAQ (reference sequence). Deletions cut 7 bases from V and 3 bases from J, with 12 bases between. The DNA of the CDR3 is TGTGCCAGCACCCCCGGGCGGGACTATGGCTACACCTTC. Residues: CASTPGRDYGYTF.

This clone has only one observation. V gene TRBV19 combines with J gene TRBJ2-3; 9 nucleotides align to TRBD1. Trimming removed 5 bases from V and 7 bases from J; junction bases left unmatched: 13. This CDR3 spans 16 amino acids. Germline lookup yields CDR1 LNHDA and CDR2 SQIVND (reference sequence). CDR3 nucleotide sequence: TGTGCCAGTAGTTATCAGGGGGGACAGGGCTTGTATACGCAGTATTTT. It yields the protein CASSYQGGQGLYTQYF.

This chain uses TRBV9 with TRBJ2-5; unclear D gene. The V gene's germline CDR1 is SGDLS and CDR2 YYNGEE. CDR3 length: 14 residues. V was pared by 0 bases and J by 5 bases, with 11 bases between. The CDR3 sequence is CASSVVPADETQYF. Here the CDR3 DNA reads TGTGCCAGCAGCGTAGTACCGGCGGATGAGACCCAGTACTTC.

The V and J genes are TRBV3-1 (or the pseudogene TRBV3-2) and TRBJ2-1; TRBD1 aligns across 7 bases. CDR1 and CDR2 from the germline V gene are LGHDT and YNNKEL (reference sequence). Germline trimming cut 4 bases from V and 4 bases from J; bases unmatched to any gene: 10. This CDR3 region has 16 residues. The CDR3 sequence: CASSRSGTDLYNEQFF. The CDR3 bases are TGTGCCAGCAGCCGATCCGGGACAGACTTGTACAATGAGCAGTTCTTC.